Shown below are 11 T cell receptor beta chains from a single sample sequenced in a study of blood T cell repertoires in COVID-19. Some clones are missing from TCRdb's copy, which holds only in-frame ones; the method was immunoSEQ multiplex PCR. The repertoire holds almost 70,000 clones, with around 88% as singletons. The sample consisted of peripheral blood. The receptors stem from a woman aged 65 to 85 with acute or convalescent COVID-19.

The chain joins TRBV3-1 (or the pseudogene TRBV3-2) to TRBJ1-3; TRBD1 is a possible D gene (5 bases). Germline V CDR1 and CDR2: LGHDT, YNNKEL (reference sequence). V lost 2 bases, J lost 3 bases, and 8 bases lay in between. The CDR3 has 14 amino acids. The CDR3 coding sequence is TGTGCCAGCAGCCAAAGGGGAATTGGAAACACCATATATTTT. Its protein product is CASSQRGIGNTIYF.

V usage is TRBV7-2 and J usage is TRBJ2-7; D might be TRBD2 (6 bases). The V and J ends lost 4 bases and 4 bases respectively, with 23 bases between them. The CDR3 is 17 amino acids. Germline assignment: CDR1 SGHTA and CDR2 FQGNSA. The CDR3 nucleotides read TGTGCCAGCAGCTGGGCGGGGACCCTGACAAATTCTTACGAGCAGTACTTC. The encoded protein is CASSWAGTLTNSYEQYF.

This rearrangement joins TRBV12-3 or TRBV12-4 to TRBJ1-2, with unresolved D. The CDR3 has 12 amino acids. V was shortened by 5 bases and J by 10 bases, with 14 bases between the two germline ends. In DNA form, the CDR3 reads TGTGCCAGCAGTGCGGTCCTAGTAGACTACACCTTC. Translated: CASSAVLVDYTF.

This clone has just a few counts. The chain carries TRBV19 and TRBJ2-1; 12 bases are shared with TRBD2. The germline gives CDR1 LNHDA, CDR2 SQIVND (reference sequence). This CDR3 region has 15 residues. The trim removed 5 bases at V and 4 bases at J, leaving 3 bases unmatched. The CDR3 bases are TGTGCCAGTAGTTCACTAGCGGGGGGATACAATGAGCAGTTCTTC. Residues: CASSSLAGGYNEQFF.

This chain uses TRBV27 with TRBJ1-1; tentatively, D is TRBD1 (5 bases). The CDR3 has 12 amino acids. CDR1 MNHEY and CDR2 SMNVEV come from the germline V gene (reference sequence). V was trimmed by 6 bases and J by 3 bases, leaving 8 bases between them. The CDR3, as DNA: TGTGCCAGCAGCAACAGGTACACTGAAGCTTTCTTT. Translated, it gives CASSNRYTEAFF.

This clone occurred once. The rearrangement links TRBV7-2 to TRBJ1-3; weak D call: TRBD1 (6 bases). V was shortened by 5 bases and J by 4 bases, with 15 bases between the two germline ends. The CDR3 runs 15 residues. Germline-derived CDR1 and CDR2 are SGHTA and FQGNSA. The CDR3 spells CASSTTGHTGNTIYF. DNA for the CDR3: TGTGCCAGCAGCACGACGGGACATACGGGAAACACCATATATTTT.

In this sample, this clone turned up a few times. The chain is built from TRBV30 and TRBJ2-4; weak D call: TRBD1 (6 bases). V gave up 4 bases and J gave up 7 bases, with 11 bases separating them. The V gene's germline CDR1 is GTSNPN and CDR2 SVGIG (reference sequence). CDR3 length equals 12 residues. CDR3 region: CAWTGARNIQYF. The CDR3 DNA sequence: TGTGCCTGGACAGGGGCCCGGAACATTCAGTACTTC.

This clone was detected once. The chain joins TRBV30 to TRBJ1-3, with D unresolved. The CDR3 is 15 residues long. Germline values: CDR1 GTSNPN, CDR2 SVGIG (reference sequence). Trimming took 2 bases from V and 4 from J, leaving 15 bases between them. CDR3 sequence reads: CAWSSSVSLGNTIYF. In DNA form, the CDR3 reads TGTGCCTGGAGTTCCAGCGTATCCCTGGGAAACACCATATATTTT.

The chain employs TRBV28 and TRBJ2-1; D unresolved. CDR1 is MDHEN, CDR2 SYDVKM, per germline. The CDR3 length is 13 residues. Trimming removed 5 bases from V and 4 bases from J, with 9 bases in between. DNA of the CDR3: TGTGCCAGCAGTGGCACTACTTACAATGAGCAGTTCTTC. Its translation: CASSGTTYNEQFF.

The CDR3 coding sequence is TGTGCCAGCAGCTTAACAGGAAGGGGTGAAAAACTGTTTTTT. Translated: CASSLTGRGEKLFF. The gene calls are TRBV28 and TRBJ1-4, with D maybe TRBD1 (5 bases). V was pared by 6 bases and J by 7 bases, with 15 bases between. Germline assignment: CDR1 MDHEN and CDR2 SYDVKM. CDR3 length: 14 amino acids.

The chain combines TRBV7-2 with TRBJ1-4, with 9 bases identical to TRBD1. CDR1 SGHTA and CDR2 FQGNSA come from the germline V gene. Trimming cost V 5 bases and J 3 bases; bases outside gene matches: 7. The CDR3 has 16 residues. CDR3 in amino acids: CASSQARTGANEKLFF. Written as DNA, the CDR3 is TGTGCCAGCAGCCAGGCCCGGACAGGGGCTAATGAAAAACTGTTTTTT.